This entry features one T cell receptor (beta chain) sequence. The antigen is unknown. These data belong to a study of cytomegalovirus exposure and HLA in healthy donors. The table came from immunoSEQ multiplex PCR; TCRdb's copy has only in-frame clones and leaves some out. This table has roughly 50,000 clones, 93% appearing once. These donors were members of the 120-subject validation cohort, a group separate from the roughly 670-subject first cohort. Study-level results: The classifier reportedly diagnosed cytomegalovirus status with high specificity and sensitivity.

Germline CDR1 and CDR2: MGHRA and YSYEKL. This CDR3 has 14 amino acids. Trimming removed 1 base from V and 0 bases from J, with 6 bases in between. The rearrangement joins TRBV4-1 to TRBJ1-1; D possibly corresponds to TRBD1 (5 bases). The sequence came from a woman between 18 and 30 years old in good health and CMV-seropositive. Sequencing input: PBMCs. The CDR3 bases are TGCGCCAGCAGCCAAGGACAGTTGAACACTGAAGCTTTCTTT. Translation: CASSQGQLNTEAFF.